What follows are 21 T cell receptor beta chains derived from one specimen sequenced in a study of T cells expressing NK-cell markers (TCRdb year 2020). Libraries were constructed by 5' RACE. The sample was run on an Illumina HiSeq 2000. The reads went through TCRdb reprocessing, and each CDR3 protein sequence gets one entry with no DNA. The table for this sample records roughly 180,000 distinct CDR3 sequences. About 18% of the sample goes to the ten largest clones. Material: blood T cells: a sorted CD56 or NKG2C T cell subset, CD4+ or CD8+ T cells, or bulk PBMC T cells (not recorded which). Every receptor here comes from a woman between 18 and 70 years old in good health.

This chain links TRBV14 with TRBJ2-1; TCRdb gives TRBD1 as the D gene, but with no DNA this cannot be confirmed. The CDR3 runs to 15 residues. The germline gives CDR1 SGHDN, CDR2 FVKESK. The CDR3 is CASSPPRVRHNEQFF. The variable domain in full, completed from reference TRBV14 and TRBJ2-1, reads EAGVTQFPSHSVIEKGQTVTLRCDPISGHDNLYWYRRVMGKEIKFLLHFVKESKQDESGMPNNRFLAERTGGTYSTLKVQPAELEDSGVYFCASSPPRVRHNEQFFGPGTRLTVL.

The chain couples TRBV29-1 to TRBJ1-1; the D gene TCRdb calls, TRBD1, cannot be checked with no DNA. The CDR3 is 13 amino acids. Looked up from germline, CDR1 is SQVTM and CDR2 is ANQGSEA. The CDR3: CSVGQGLGTEAFF.

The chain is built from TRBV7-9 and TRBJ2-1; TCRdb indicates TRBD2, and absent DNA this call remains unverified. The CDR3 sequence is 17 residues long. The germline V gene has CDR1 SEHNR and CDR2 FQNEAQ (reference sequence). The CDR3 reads CASSAMRGLAGVNEQFF.

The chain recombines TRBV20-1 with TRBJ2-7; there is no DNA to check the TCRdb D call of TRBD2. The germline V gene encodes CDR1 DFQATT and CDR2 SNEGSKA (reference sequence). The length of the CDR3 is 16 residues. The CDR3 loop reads CSALPTASKIADEQYF.

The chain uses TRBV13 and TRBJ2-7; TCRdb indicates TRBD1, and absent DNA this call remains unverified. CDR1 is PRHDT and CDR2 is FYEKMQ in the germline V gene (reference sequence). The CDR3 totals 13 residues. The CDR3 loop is CASSSQGGDEQYF.

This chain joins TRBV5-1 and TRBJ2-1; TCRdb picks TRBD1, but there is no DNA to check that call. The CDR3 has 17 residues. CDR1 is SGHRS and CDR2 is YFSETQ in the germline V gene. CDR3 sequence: CASSSSYVGGGRNEQFF.

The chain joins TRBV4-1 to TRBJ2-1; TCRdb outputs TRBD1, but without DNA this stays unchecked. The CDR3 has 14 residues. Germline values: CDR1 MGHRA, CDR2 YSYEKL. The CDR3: CASSRMTGGNEQFF.

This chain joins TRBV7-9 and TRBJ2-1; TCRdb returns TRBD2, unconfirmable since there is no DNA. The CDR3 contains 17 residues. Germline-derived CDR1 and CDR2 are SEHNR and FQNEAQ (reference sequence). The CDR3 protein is CASSFGTSGSSYNEQFF.

The CDR3 is CASSQDRNRGASTDTQYF. The V and J genes are TRBV4-1 and TRBJ2-3; TCRdb reports TRBD1, a call that lacks DNA to check it against. The CDR3 runs 18 residues. CDR1 and CDR2 (germline): MGHRA, YSYEKL.

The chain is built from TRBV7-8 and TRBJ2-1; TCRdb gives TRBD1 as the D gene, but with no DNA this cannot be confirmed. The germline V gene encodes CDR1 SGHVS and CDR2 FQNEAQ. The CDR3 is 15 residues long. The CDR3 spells CASSRGGQDYNEQFF.

The CDR3 sequence: CANLPRDRELRANTGELFF. This rearrangement joins TRBV21-1 to TRBJ2-2; absent DNA, TCRdb's TRBD1 call cannot be checked. TRBV21-1 is described as a pseudogene. CDR3 size: 19 residues.

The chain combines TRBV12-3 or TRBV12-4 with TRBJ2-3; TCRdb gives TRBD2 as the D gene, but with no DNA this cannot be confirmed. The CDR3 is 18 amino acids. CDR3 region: CASSPLPRLAGSTDTQYF.

This chain's CDR3 is CASSRGGGSSYEQYF. V usage is TRBV3-1 and J usage is TRBJ2-7; lacking DNA, the TRBD2 call made by TCRdb goes unchecked. The germline V gene encodes CDR1 LGHDT and CDR2 YNNKEL (reference sequence). The CDR3 loop spans 15 amino acids.

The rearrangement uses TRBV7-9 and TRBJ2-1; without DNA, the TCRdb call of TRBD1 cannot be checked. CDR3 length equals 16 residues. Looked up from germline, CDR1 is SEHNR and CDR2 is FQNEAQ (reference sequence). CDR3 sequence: CASSLIRQGGRNEQFF.

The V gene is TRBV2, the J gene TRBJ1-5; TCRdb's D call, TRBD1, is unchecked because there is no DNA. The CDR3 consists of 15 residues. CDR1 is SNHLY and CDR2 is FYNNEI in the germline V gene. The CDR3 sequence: CASRNRGRDNQPQHF.

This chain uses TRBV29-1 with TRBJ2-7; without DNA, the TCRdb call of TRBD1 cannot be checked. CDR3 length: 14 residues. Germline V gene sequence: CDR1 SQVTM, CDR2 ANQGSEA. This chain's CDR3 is CSVGDRGRRHEQYF.

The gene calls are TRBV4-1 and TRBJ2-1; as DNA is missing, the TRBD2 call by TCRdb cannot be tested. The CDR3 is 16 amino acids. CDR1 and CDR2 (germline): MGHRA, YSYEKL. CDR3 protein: CASSQDRPLGYNEQFF.

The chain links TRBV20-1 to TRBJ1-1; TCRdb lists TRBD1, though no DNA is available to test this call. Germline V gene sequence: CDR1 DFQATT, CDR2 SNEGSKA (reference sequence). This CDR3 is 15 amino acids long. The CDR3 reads CSARPNRGLVTEAFF.

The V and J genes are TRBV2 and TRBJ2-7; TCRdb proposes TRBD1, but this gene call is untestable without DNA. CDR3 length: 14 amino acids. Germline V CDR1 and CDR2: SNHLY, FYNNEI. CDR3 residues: CASRRQGDLGEQYF.

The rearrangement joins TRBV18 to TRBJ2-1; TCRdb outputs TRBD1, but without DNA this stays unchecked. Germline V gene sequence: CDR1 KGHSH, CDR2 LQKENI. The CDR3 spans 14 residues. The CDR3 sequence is CASSQEPGTNEQFF.

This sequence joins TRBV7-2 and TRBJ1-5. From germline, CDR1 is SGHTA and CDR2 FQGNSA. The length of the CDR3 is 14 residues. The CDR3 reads CASSLGSSHQPQHF. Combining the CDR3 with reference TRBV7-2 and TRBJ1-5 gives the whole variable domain GAGVSQSPSNKVTEKGKDVELRCDPISGHTALYWYRQSLGQGLEFLIYFQGNSAPDKSGLPSDRFSAERTGGSVSTLTIQRTQQEDSAVYLCASSLGSSHQPQHFGDGTRLSIL.